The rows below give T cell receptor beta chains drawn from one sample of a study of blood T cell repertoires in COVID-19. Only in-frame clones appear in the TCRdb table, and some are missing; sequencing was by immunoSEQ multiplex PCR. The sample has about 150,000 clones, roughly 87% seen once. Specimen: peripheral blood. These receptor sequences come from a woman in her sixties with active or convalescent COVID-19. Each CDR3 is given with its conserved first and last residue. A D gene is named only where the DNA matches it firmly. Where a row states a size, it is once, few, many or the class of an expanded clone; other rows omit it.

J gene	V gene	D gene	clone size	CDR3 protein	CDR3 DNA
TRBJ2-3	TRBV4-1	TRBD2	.	CASGGGRGALDTQYF	TGCGCCAGCGGGGGCGGGCGGGGGGCCCTAGATACGCAGTATTTT
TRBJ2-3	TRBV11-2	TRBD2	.	CASSLAGVTQYF	TGTGCCAGCAGCTTGGCGGGGGTGACGCAGTATTTT
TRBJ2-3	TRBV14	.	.	CASSQLGGTDTQYF	TGTGCCAGCAGCCAACTCGGAGGCACAGATACGCAGTATTTT
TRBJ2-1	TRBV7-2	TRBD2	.	CASFAGTSVIYEQFF	TGTGCCAGCTTCGCCGGGACTAGCGTTATCTATGAGCAGTTCTTC
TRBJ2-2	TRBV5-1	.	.	CASSFTKTLIDVDRELFF	TGCGCCAGCAGCTTTACTAAAACTTTAATAGATGTTGACCGGGAGCTGTTTTTT
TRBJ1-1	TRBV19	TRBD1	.	CASSGQGYTEAFF	TGTGCCAGTAGTGGACAGGGGTACACTGAAGCTTTCTTT
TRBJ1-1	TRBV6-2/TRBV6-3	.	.	CASSFSPQDTRNTEAFF	TGTGCCAGCAGTTTTTCCCCCCAGGACACTCGGAACACTGAAGCTTTCTTT
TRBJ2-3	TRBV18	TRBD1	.	CASSPLVTGDPDTQYF	TGTGCCAGCTCACCACTAGTGACAGGGGACCCAGATACGCAGTATTTT
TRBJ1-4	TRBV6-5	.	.	CASSSWDTANEKLFF	TGTGCCAGCAGCTCCTGGGACACCGCTAATGAAAAACTGTTTTTT
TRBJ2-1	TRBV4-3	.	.	CASSQGDWTLYEQFF	TGCGCCAGCAGCCAAGGGGACTGGACATTGTATGAGCAGTTCTTC
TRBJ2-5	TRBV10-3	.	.	CAISESSRETQYF	TGTGCCATCAGTGAGTCATCGAGAGAGACCCAGTACTTC
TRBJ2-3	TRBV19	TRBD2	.	CASSPYWRGVTDTQYF	TGTGCCAGTAGTCCCTACTGGCGGGGGGTCACAGATACGCAGTATTTT
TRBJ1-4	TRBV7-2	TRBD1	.	CASSLSGTEAEKLFF	TGTGCCAGCAGCTTATCTGGGACAGAGGCTGAAAAACTGTTTTTT
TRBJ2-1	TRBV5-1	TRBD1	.	CASSSGQGARYEQFF	TGCGCCAGCAGCTCCGGACAGGGGGCTCGGTATGAGCAGTTCTTC
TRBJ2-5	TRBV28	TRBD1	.	CASSQPRDREETQYF	TGTGCCAGCAGTCAACCTCGGGACAGGGAGGAGACCCAGTACTTC
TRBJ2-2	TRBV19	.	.	CASSMARATGELFF	TGTGCCAGTAGTATGGCCAGGGCCACCGGGGAGCTGTTTTTT
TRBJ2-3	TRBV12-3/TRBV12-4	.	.	CASSLRQTDTQYF	TGTGCCAGCAGTTTAAGACAGACAGATACGCAGTATTTT
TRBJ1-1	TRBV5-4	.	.	CASSLALGQLNTEAFF	TGTGCCAGCAGCTTGGCCCTTGGGCAGCTGAACACTGAAGCTTTCTTT
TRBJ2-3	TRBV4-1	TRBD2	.	CASSLTAGGETDTQYF	TGCGCCAGCAGTCTGACAGCGGGGGGTGAGACAGATACGCAGTATTTT
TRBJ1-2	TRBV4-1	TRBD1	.	CASRGDDRAERGYTF	TGCGCCAGCAGGGGGGACGACAGGGCAGAACGTGGCTACACCTTC
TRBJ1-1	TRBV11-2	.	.	CASSLTLMNTEAFF	TGTGCCAGCAGCTTGACACTTATGAACACTGAAGCTTTCTTT
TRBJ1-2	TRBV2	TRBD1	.	CASSEFGTGDSIRYGYTF	TGTGCCAGCAGTGAATTTGGGACAGGGGATTCTATTAGATATGGCTACACCTTC
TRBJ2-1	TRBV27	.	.	CASSPRTDYNEQFF	TGTGCCAGCAGTCCCCGGACAGACTACAATGAGCAGTTCTTC
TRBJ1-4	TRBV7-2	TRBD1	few	CASSVQTGGSGEKLFF	TGTGCCAGCAGCGTACAGACAGGGGGCAGTGGCGAAAAACTGTTTTTT
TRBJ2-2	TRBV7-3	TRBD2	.	CASSPGGGARAGELFF	TGTGCCAGCAGCCCTGGCGGGGGGGCTCGGGCCGGGGAGCTGTTTTTT
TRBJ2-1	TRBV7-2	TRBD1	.	CASSLTGESWNEQFF	TGTGCCAGCAGCTTAACAGGGGAAAGTTGGAATGAGCAGTTCTTC
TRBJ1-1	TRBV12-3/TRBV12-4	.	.	CASSRGGASEAFF	TGTGCCAGCAGCCGGGGGGGGGCCTCTGAAGCTTTCTTT
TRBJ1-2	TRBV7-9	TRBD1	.	CASSRGQGSEGYTF	TGTGCCAGCAGCCGCGGACAGGGGAGCGAAGGCTACACCTTC
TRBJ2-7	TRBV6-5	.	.	CANCLGRGVYEQYF	TGTGCCAACTGCCTTGGCAGGGGGGTCTACGAGCAGTACTTC